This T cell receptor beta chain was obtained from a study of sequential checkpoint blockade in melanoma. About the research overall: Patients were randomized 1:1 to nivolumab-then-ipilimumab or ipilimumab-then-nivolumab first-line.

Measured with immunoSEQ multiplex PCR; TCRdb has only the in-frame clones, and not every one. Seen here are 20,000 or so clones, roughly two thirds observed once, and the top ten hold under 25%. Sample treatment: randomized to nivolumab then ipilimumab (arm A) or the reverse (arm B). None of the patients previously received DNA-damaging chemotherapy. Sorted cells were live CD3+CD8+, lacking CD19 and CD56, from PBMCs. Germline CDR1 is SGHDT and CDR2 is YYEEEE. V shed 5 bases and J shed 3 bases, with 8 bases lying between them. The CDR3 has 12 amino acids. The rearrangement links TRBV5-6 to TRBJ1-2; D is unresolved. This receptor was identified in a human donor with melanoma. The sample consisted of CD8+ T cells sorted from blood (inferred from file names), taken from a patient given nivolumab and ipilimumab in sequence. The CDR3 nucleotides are TGTGCCAGCAGGTACTACTACTATGGCTACACCTTC. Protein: CASRYYYYGYTF.